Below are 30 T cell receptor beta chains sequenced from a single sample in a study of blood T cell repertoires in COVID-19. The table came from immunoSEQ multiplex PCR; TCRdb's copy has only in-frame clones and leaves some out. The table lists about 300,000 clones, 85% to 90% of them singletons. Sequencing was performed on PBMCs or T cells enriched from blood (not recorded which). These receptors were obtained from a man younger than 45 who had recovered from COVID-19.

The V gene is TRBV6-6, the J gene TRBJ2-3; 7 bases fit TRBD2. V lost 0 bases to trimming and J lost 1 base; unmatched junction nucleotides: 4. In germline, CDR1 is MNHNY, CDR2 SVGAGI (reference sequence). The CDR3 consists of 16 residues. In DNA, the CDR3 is TGTGCCAGCAGTTACTCGCCTAGCGGAGGCACAGATACGCAGTATTTT. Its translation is CASSYSPSGGTDTQYF.

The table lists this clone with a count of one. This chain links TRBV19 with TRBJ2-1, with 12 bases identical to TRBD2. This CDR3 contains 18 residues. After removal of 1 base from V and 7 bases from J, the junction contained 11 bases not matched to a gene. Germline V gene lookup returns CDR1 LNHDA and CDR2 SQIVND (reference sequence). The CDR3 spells CASSIGAASGRVRNEQFF. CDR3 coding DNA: TGTGCCAGTAGTATAGGGGCGGCTAGCGGGAGGGTGAGAAATGAGCAGTTCTTC.

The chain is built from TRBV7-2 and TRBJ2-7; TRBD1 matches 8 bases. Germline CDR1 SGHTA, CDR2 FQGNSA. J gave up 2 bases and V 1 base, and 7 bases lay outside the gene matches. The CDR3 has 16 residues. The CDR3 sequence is CASSLEGTGVPYEQYF. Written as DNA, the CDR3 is TGTGCCAGCAGCTTAGAGGGGACAGGAGTCCCCTACGAGCAGTACTTC.

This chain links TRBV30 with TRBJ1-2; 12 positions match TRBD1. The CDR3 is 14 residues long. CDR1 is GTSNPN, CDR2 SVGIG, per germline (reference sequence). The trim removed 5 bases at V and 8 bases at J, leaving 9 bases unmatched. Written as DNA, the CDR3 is TGTGCCTGGGAGCCGGGACAGGGGGCACAGGGCTACACCTTC. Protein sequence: CAWEPGQGAQGYTF.

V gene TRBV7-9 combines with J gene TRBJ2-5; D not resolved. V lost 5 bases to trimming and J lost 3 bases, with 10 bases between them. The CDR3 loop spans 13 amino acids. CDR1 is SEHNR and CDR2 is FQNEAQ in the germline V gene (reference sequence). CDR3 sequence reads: CASSPTYEETQYF. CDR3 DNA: TGTGCCAGCAGCCCCACCTACGAAGAGACCCAGTACTTC. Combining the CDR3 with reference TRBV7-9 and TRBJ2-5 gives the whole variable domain DTGVSQNPRHKITKRGQNVTFRCDPISEHNRLYWYRQTLGQGPEFLTYFQNEAQLEKSRLLSDRFSAERPKGSFSTLEIQRTEQGDSAMYLCASSPTYEETQYFGPGTRLLVL.

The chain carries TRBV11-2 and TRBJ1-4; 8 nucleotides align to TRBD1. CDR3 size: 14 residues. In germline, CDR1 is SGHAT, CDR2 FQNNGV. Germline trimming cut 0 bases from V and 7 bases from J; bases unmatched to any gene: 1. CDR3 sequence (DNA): TGTGCCAGCAGCTTAGACAGGGGGCGTGAAAAACTGTTTTTT. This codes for CASSLDRGREKLFF.

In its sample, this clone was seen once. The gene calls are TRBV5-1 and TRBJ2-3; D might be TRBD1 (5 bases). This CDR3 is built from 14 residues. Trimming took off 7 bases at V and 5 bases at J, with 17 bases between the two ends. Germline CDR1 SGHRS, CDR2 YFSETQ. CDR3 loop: CASGAGPSLDTQYF. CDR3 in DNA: TGCGCCAGCGGGGCAGGGCCCTCTCTAGATACGCAGTATTTT.

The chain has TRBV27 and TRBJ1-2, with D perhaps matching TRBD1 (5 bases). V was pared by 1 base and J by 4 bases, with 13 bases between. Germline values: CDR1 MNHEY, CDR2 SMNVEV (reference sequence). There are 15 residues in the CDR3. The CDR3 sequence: CASSLYPGMSYGYTF. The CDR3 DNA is TGTGCCAGCAGTTTATACCCAGGGATGAGCTATGGCTACACCTTC.

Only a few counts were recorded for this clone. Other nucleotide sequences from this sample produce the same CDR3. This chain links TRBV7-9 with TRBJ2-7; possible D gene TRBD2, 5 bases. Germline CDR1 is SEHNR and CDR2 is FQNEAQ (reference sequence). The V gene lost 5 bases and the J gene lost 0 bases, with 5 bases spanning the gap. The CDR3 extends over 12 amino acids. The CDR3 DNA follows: TGTGCCAGCAGCGGACTCTCCTACGAGCAGTACTTC. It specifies CASSGLSYEQYF.

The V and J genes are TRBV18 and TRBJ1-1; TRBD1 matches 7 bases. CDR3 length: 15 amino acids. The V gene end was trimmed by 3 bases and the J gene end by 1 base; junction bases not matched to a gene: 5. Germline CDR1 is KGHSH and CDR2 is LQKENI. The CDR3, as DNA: TGTGCCAGCTCACCGCGACAGGGCCAGAACACTGAAGCTTTCTTT. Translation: CASSPRQGQNTEAFF.

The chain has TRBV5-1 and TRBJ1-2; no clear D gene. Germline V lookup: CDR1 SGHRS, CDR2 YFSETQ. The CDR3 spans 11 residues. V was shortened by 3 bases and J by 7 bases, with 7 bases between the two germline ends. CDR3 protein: CASSSFGGYTF. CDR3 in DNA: TGCGCCAGCAGCTCCTTCGGTGGCTACACCTTC.

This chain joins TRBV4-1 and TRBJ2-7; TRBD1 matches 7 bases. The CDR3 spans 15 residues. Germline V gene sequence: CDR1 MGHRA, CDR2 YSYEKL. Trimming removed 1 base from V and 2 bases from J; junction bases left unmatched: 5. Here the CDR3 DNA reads TGCGCCAGCAGCCAAGGGAGAGGGGGCCCCTACGAGCAGTACTTC. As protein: CASSQGRGGPYEQYF.

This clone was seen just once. The CDR3 sequence: CASSPFGTANGETQYF. DNA of the CDR3: TGTGCCAGCTCACCCTTTGGGACAGCCAACGGAGAGACCCAGTACTTC. J is TRBJ2-5 and V is TRBV18, with TRBD1 matching over 7 bases. V lost 3 bases and J lost 4; bases outside the gene matches: 11. Germline CDR1 reads KGHSH; CDR2 reads LQKENI. This CDR3 has 16 amino acids.

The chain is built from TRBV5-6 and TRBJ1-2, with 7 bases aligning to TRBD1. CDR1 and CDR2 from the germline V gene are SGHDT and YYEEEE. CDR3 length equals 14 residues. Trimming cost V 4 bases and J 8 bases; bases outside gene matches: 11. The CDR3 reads CASSPRGTVGGYTF. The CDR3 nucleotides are TGTGCCAGCAGCCCCCGGGGGACAGTGGGAGGCTACACCTTC.

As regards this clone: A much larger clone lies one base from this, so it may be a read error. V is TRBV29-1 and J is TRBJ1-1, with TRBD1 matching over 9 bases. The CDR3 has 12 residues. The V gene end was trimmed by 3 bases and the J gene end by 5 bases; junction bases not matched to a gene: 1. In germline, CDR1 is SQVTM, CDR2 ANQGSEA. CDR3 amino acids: CSVDDRGTEAFF. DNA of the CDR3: TGCAGCGTTGACGACAGGGGGACTGAAGCTTTCTTT.

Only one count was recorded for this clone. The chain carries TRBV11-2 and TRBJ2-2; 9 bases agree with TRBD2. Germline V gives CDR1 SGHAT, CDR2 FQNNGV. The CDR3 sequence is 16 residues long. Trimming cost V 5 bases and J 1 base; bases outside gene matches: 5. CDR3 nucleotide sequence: TGTGCCAGCAGCCGGGGACTAGCCGGGAACACCGGGGAGCTGTTTTTT. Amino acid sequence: CASSRGLAGNTGELFF.

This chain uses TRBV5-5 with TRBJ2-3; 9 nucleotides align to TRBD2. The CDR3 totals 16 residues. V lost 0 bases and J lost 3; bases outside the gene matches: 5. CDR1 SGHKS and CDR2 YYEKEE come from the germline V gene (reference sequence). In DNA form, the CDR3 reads TGTGCCAGCAGCTTGGCCGGGACTAGCAATACAGATACGCAGTATTTT. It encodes CASSLAGTSNTDTQYF.

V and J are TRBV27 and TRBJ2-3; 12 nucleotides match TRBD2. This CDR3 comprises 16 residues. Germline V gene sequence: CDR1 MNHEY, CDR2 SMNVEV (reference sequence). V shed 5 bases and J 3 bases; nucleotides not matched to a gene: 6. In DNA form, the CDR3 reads TGTGCCAGCAGTCCTCGGACTAGCGGGACGACAGATACGCAGTATTTT. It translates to CASSPRTSGTTDTQYF.

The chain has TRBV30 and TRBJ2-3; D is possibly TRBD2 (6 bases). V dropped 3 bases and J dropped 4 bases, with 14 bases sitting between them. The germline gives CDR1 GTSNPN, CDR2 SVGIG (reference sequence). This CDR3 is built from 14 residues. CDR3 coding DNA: TGTGCCTGGAGGAAGCCCGGGGGTCCAGATACGCAGTATTTT. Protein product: CAWRKPGGPDTQYF.

The CDR3 sequence is CASSDRDNYEQYF. Here the CDR3 DNA reads TGTGCCAGTAGCGACAGGGACAACTACGAGCAGTACTTC. The chain employs TRBV19 and TRBJ2-7, with TRBD1 matching 7 bases. V shed 6 bases and J 3 bases; nucleotides not matched to a gene: 5. The CDR3 is 13 residues long. Germline V gene sequence: CDR1 LNHDA, CDR2 SQIVND (reference sequence).

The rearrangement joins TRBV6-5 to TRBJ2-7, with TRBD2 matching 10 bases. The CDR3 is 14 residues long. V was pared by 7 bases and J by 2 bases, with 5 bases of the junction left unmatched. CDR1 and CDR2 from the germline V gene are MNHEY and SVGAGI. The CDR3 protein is CASNPSGSPYEQYF. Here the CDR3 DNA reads TGTGCCAGCAATCCTAGCGGGAGTCCCTACGAGCAGTACTTC.

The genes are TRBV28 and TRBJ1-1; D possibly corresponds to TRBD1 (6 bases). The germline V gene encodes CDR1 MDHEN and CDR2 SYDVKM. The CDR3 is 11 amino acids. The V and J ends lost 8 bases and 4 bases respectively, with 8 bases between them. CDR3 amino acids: CASARGTEAFF. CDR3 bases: TGTGCCAGCGCCAGGGGCACTGAAGCTTTCTTT.

The CDR3 nucleotides are TGTGCCAGCAACGACAGGGGACCCTACGAGCAGTACTTC. Its protein is CASNDRGPYEQYF. V gene TRBV6-5 combines with J gene TRBJ2-7; 8 bases map to TRBD1. The J segment lost 2 bases and the V segment lost 7 bases, leaving 4 bases of the junction unmatched. Germline assignment: CDR1 MNHEY and CDR2 SVGAGI. The CDR3 runs to 13 residues.

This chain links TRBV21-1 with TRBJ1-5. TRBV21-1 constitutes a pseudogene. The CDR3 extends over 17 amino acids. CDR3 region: CASSYSRGRPGNQPQHF. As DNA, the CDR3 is TGTGCCAGCAGCTACTCGCGAGGGAGGCCCGGTAATCAGCCCCAGCATTTT.

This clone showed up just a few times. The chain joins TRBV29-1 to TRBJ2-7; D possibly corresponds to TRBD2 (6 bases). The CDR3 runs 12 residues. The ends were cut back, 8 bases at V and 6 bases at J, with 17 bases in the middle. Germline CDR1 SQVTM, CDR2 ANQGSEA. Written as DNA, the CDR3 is TGCAGCCACGCTGGGGGGAAGGGCGAGCAGTACTTC. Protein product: CSHAGGKGEQYF.

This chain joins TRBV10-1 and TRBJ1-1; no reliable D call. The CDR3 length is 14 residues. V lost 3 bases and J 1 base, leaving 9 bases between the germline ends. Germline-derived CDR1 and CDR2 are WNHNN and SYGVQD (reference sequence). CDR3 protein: CASSDRKGNTEAFF. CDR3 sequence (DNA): TGCGCCAGCAGTGACAGGAAAGGGAACACTGAAGCTTTCTTT.

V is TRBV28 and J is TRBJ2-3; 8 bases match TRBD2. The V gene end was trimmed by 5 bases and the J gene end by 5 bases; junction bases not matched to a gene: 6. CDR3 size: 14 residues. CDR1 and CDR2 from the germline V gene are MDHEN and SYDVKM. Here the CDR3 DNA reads TGTGCCAGCAGTCCCGGGGGGGCCAGAGATACGCAGTATTTT. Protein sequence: CASSPGGARDTQYF.

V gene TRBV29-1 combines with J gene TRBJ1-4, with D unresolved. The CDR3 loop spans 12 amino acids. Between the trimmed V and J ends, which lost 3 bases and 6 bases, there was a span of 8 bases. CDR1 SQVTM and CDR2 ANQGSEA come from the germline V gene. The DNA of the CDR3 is TGCAGCGTTGATAGCGGGGATGAAAAACTGTTTTTT. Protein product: CSVDSGDEKLFF.

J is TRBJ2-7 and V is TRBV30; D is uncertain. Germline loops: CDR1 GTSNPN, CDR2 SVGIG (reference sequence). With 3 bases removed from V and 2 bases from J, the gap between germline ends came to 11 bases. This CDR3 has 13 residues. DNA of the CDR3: TGTGCCTGGAGGCCGGTAACGGCCTACGAGCAGTACTTC. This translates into CAWRPVTAYEQYF.

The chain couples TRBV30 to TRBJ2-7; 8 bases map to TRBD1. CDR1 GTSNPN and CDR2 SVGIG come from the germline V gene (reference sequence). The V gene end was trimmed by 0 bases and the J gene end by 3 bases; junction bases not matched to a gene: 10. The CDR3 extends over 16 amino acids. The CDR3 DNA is TGTGCCTGGAGTGTTCGTCTTGGACAGGGAAGCTACGAGCAGTACTTC. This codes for CAWSVRLGQGSYEQYF.